The 5 T cell receptor beta chains given below trace back to one sample, sequenced in a study of Ad26.COV2.S vaccination and SARS-CoV-2 variants (dated by TCRdb to 2020 to 2022). Libraries were built with the immunoSEQ multiplex PCR assay. Held by TCRdb, this immuneACCESS table contains in-frame sequences only and omits some clones. Under half of the omission traces to an unresolved V gene where checked; the cause of the rest is unknown. Within this sample are 400,000 to 500,000 clones, with 88% of them counted one time only. In total, the top ten clones hold 3.6% of the sample. What the treatment or condition label conveys for this sample: 19 received Ad26.COV2.S at low or high dose, single or two shots; a few received placebo; per-sample allocation not given. Repertoires of vaccine and placebo recipients were sequenced from samples taken on day 63 after the first injection. The sequencing used peripheral blood, collected in a trial of Ad26.COV2.S vaccine versus placebo. The source of these receptors is a person between 18 and 65 years old who received the Ad26.COV2.S COVID-19 vaccine or a placebo.

The chain couples TRBV28 to TRBJ2-3; D gene uncertain. Germline V gene lookup returns CDR1 MDHEN and CDR2 SYDVKM. The ends were cut back, 4 bases at V and 1 base at J, with 6 bases in the middle. The CDR3 is 13 residues long. The CDR3 reads CASSYTGTDTQYF. The CDR3 region has the DNA TGTGCCAGCAGTTATACAGGCACAGATACGCAGTATTTT.

V gene TRBV6-5 combines with J gene TRBJ2-5; the D gene could be TRBD1 or TRBD2 (5 bases each). V was clipped by 8 bases and J by 5 bases, with 9 bases between them. CDR3 length equals 11 residues. CDR1 is MNHEY, CDR2 SVGAGI, per germline. CDR3 loop: CASCWGETQYF. CDR3 sequence (DNA): TGTGCCAGCTGCTGGGGGGAGACCCAGTACTTC.

The genes are TRBV19 and TRBJ2-1; 9 bases map to TRBD1. The trim removed 3 bases at V and 5 bases at J, leaving 5 bases unmatched. Germline CDR1 and CDR2: LNHDA and SQIVND (reference sequence). This CDR3 spans 15 amino acids. The CDR3 sequence is CASSITGGDHNEQFF. The CDR3 DNA is TGTGCCAGTAGTATTACAGGGGGCGATCACAATGAGCAGTTCTTC.

This chain uses TRBV5-1 with TRBJ1-5; possible D gene TRBD1, 6 bases. The germline V and J ends were trimmed by 5 bases and 6 bases, with 15 bases remaining between them. CDR3 size: 14 residues. Per germline, CDR1 SGHRS and CDR2 YFSETQ. CDR3 sequence reads: CASSPQGTSQPQHF. CDR3 DNA sequence: TGCGCCAGCAGTCCGCAGGGGACAAGTCAGCCCCAGCATTTT.

This chain links TRBV5-6 with TRBJ1-1; no definite D call. The germline V and J ends were trimmed by 0 bases and 1 base, with 4 bases remaining between them. The CDR3 is made up of 13 amino acids. The germline V gene encodes CDR1 SGHDT and CDR2 YYEEEE. The CDR3 sequence: CASSLGGNTEAFF. The CDR3 DNA reads TGTGCCAGCAGCTTGGGTGGGAACACTGAAGCTTTCTTT.